This T cell receptor (beta chain) was sequenced in a study of blood T cell repertoires in COVID-19. Clones were sequenced by immunoSEQ multiplex PCR, and TCRdb holds only the in-frame ones, with some missing. The sample contains approximately 110,000 clones, around 89% of which appear only once. The specimen sequenced was peripheral blood. The sequence came from a woman older than 75 with acute or convalescent COVID-19.

The CDR3 reads CASRQEAGTASFF. The DNA of the CDR3 is TGTGCCAGTAGGCAGGAAGCCGGGACAGCGTCTTTCTTC. The V and J genes are TRBV19 and TRBJ2-1; TRBD1 matches 7 bases. Per germline, CDR1 LNHDA and CDR2 SQIVND (reference sequence). This CDR3 is 13 amino acids long. V was clipped by 6 bases and J by 16 bases; unmatched bases: 15.